The clone carrying this T cell receptor beta chain has just one count. It may be a read error: a sequence one base away is much more abundant. TCR beta CDR3 sequences were amplified from RNA transcripts. An initial round of RT-PCR targeting the TCR CDR3 relied on the HTBI primer set. MiXCR, run by TCRdb on the multiplex PCR reads, gives a single entry per CDR3 protein. The table has about 620,000 distinct CDR3 sequences, 15% to 20% seen once. The CDR3 contains 13 residues. Germline V lookup: CDR1 SGDLS, CDR2 YYNGEE. V shed 6 bases and J shed 10 bases, with 17 bases lying between them. This entry belongs to a study of T cells in Graves' hyperthyroidism and ophthalmopathy. The patients, who ranged from 18 to 65 in age, presented with newly diagnosed hyperthyroidism lasting under 2 months. Lactation, pregnancy, other autoimmune disease or uncontrolled infection led to exclusion of patients.

The V call is TRBV9, the J call TRBJ2-1; D is perhaps TRBD1 (6 bases). Sequences were obtained from blood. This TCR derives from a woman under 40 with Graves' hyperthyroidism. The CDR3: CASNPIGGEEQFF. CDR3 sequence (DNA): TGTGCCAGCAACCCAATTGGGGGCGAGGAGCAGTTCTTC.